The TCR beta chain under discussion was sequenced for a study of response to subunit inactivated influenza vaccine. Study-wide findings and caveats: Authors suggested each seasonal flu vaccination may recruit only limited numbers of new T cells.

One entry per CDR3 protein, called by TCRdb with MiXCR from the RT-PCR reads. This table has about half a million distinct CDR3 sequences, around 9.9% appearing once. This clonotype was seen at least ten times. Its cognate antigen is unknown. The junction differs from germline at one of its ends, possibly a read error. The CDR3 is 14 residues long. The sequence derives from a man aged 50-59 years who received an inactivated influenza vaccine. Sequencing used PBMCs from blood, obtained 45 days after vaccination. The chain combines TRBV12-3 or TRBV12-4 with TRBJ2-1; TRBD2 matches 8 bases. CDR3 DNA: TGTGCCAGCAGCTTAGCCGGGGGGGGGAATGAGCAGTTCTTC. This sequence encodes CASSLAGGGNEQFF.